These T cell receptor beta chains were read from a single sample in a study of blood T cell repertoires in COVID-19. Sequencing used immunoSEQ multiplex PCR; TCRdb keeps in-frame clones, though not all of them. The data show roughly 250,000 clones, with roughly 80% seen just once and around 9.6% held by the top ten. Sequencing used peripheral blood. These receptors were obtained from a woman older than 75 with acute or convalescent COVID-19. Both conserved end residues are part of each CDR3. A D gene is named only where the DNA matches it firmly. Only part of the rows carry a size: once, few, many, or a class if the clone is expanded.

CDR3nt,CDR3aa,j_gene,v_gene,d_gene,abundance
TGTGCCAGCAGCCCATTCGGACAGGGGGGAAACACCGGGGAGCTGTTTTTT,CASSPFGQGGNTGELFF,TRBJ2-2,TRBV3-1/TRBV3-2,TRBD1,-
TGTGCCAGCAGGACAGGGAAAGGATTTGGCTACACCTTC,CASRTGKGFGYTF,TRBJ1-2,TRBV28,TRBD1,-
TGTGCCAGTAGTCCCCCCAGGGACAGGGTTCGGTCACCCCTCCACTTT,CASSPPRDRVRSPLHF,TRBJ1-6,TRBV19,TRBD1,-
TGTGCCAGCTCACTTGATATGGACAGGCTAAACTATGGCTACACCTTC,CASSLDMDRLNYGYTF,TRBJ1-2,TRBV18,TRBD1,-
TGTGCCAGCAGTTTGCAGCGGGGGGGCGCGGATGAGCAGTTCTTC,CASSLQRGGADEQFF,TRBJ2-1,TRBV27,TRBD2,-
TGTGCCAGCAGGGCTACAGGGAAGAACACCGGGGAGCTGTTTTTT,CASRATGKNTGELFF,TRBJ2-2,TRBV28,-,once
TGTGCCAGCAGGGGGACAGGGTGGACTGAAGCTTTCTTT,CASRGTGWTEAFF,TRBJ1-1,TRBV12-3/TRBV12-4,TRBD1,once
TGTGCCAGTAGACCGGGACAGTACTATGGAAAACTGTTTTTT,CASRPGQYYGKLFF,TRBJ1-4,TRBV19,TRBD1,-
TGTGCCAGCAGTTTGACCCCAGACATAAACTATGGCTACACCTTC,CASSLTPDINYGYTF,TRBJ1-2,TRBV27,-,-
TGCGCCAGCAGCTCGATAACAGGGGGCGCTGGGGAGACCCAGTACTTC,CASSSITGGAGETQYF,TRBJ2-5,TRBV5-1,TRBD1,-
TGTGCCAGCAGTGAAGCATTTGGGACAGTCACACTCAATCAGCCCCAGCATTTT,CASSEAFGTVTLNQPQHF,TRBJ1-5,TRBV2,TRBD1,-
TGCGCCAGCAGCCCGGGACTAGCGGGGCCCGCGAACACCGGGGAGCTGTTTTTT,CASSPGLAGPANTGELFF,TRBJ2-2,TRBV5-1,TRBD2,-
TGCGCCAGCAGCTTGGAGACTATGAACACTGAAGCTTTCTTT,CASSLETMNTEAFF,TRBJ1-1,TRBV5-1,-,-
TGTGCCAGCAGCCCCCGAGGGAAACCTGAAGCTTTCTTT,CASSPRGKPEAFF,TRBJ1-1,TRBV6-5,-,-
TGTGCCAGCAGTGTGGACAAGATAGATACGCAGTATTTT,CASSVDKIDTQYF,TRBJ2-3,TRBV2,-,few
TGTGCCAGCAGCTTAGGAAAGCCCACAGATACGCAGTATTTT,CASSLGKPTDTQYF,TRBJ2-3,TRBV7-2,-,few
TGTGCCAGCACCTACGGGACTCCTAACTTCGGGACTGAAGCTTTCTTT,CASTYGTPNFGTEAFF,TRBJ1-1,TRBV6-6,-,-
TGTGCCAGCACCCTAGGGGGAAATGGAGCTTTCTTT,CASTLGGNGAFF,TRBJ1-1,TRBV12-3/TRBV12-4,-,few
TGTGCCAGCAGCTCCGGGGGGGCTGTGAACACCATATATTTT,CASSSGGAVNTIYF,TRBJ1-3,TRBV5-5,-,-
TGCGCCAGCAGCACCGGGACAGAAGGTTCACCCCTCCACTTT,CASSTGTEGSPLHF,TRBJ1-6,TRBV5-1,TRBD1,-
TGTGCCAGCAGTTCGACTAGCGGGCCTTACGAGCAGTACTTC,CASSSTSGPYEQYF,TRBJ2-7,TRBV27,TRBD2,few
TGTGCCAGCAGTCCGGGACAGGGGAATCAGCCCCAGCATTTT,CASSPGQGNQPQHF,TRBJ1-5,TRBV6-6,TRBD1,-
TGTGCCAGTAGTCTGAGCGGGGGACTAACCTCTGGGGCCAACGTCCTGACTTTC,CASSLSGGLTSGANVLTF,TRBJ2-6,TRBV19,TRBD2,-
TGTGCCACCAGCAGCCCGGGACAGCTACAAGAGACCCAGTACTTC,CATSSPGQLQETQYF,TRBJ2-5,TRBV15,TRBD1,-
TGTGCCAGCAGTTTATGGAACCTGCGGGGGGGTCCCGGGGAGCTGTTTTTT,CASSLWNLRGGPGELFF,TRBJ2-2,TRBV28,TRBD2,-
TGCAGCTTGCCTAGGACAGCCTGGTTTAGTGGAAACACCATATATTTT,CSLPRTAWFSGNTIYF,TRBJ1-3,TRBV29-1,-,once
TGTGCCAGCAAAAAACCCGGGACTAATGAAAAACTGTTTTTT,CASKKPGTNEKLFF,TRBJ1-4,TRBV6-5,-,-
TGTGCCAGCAGTGCCCACCCCTCGACAGGGTCAGGTGAAAAACTGTTTTTT,CASSAHPSTGSGEKLFF,TRBJ1-4,TRBV6-1,TRBD1,-
TGTGCCAGCAGCTTGGGGCAGGGTGATCAAGAGACCCAGTACTTC,CASSLGQGDQETQYF,TRBJ2-5,TRBV7-9,-,-
TGCAGCGTTGAAAGTGGACAGGGCCCCACAGATACGCAGTATTTT,CSVESGQGPTDTQYF,TRBJ2-3,TRBV29-1,TRBD1,-
TGTGCCGCGGGACAGCTCTGGGAGACCCAGTACTTC,CAAGQLWETQYF,TRBJ2-5,TRBV2,-,-
TGTGCCAGCAGTGAACCCGCAGGGTTGAGCAATCAGCCCCAGCATTTT,CASSEPAGLSNQPQHF,TRBJ1-5,TRBV2,-,-
TGTGCCAGCAGTCTCGGGACAGGGCTCTACGAGCAGTACTTC,CASSLGTGLYEQYF,TRBJ2-7,TRBV2,TRBD1,once
TGTGCCAGCAGCTTTAACAGGGGCACAGATACGCAGTATTTT,CASSFNRGTDTQYF,TRBJ2-3,TRBV11-3,-,-
TGTGCCAGCAGAGTGGACAGGGACGAAGCTTTCTTT,CASRVDRDEAFF,TRBJ1-1,TRBV6-5,TRBD1,-
TGTGCCAGTAGTACATTAGCGGGGGGGCATGAGCAGTTCTTC,CASSTLAGGHEQFF,TRBJ2-1,TRBV19,TRBD2,-